This T cell receptor beta chain was obtained from a study of blood T cell repertoires in COVID-19. Per the original methods: Estimates of nucleated cell counts were drawn from the amplification of reference gene primers. Sequencing used immunoSEQ multiplex PCR; TCRdb keeps in-frame clones, though not all of them. V and J calls and clone size come straight from that table; D and trimming were deduced from the DNA. The sample carries around 240,000 clones, approximately 83% recorded once. Ages ranged from about 18 to 89 years, with residence in around 24 US areas. Participants' own reports of clinical history determined their cohort assignment. Resolution of symptoms, clearance, or two negative PCRs was present in recovered Cohort 3 donors. CDR3 size: 15 residues.

The sample taken for sequencing was PBMCs or T cells enriched from blood (not recorded which). This receptor was obtained from a woman in her forties or fifties who had recovered from COVID-19. The chain uses TRBV21-1 and TRBJ1-1; the table's D call TRBD1 went unverified against the DNA. TRBV21-1 constitutes a pseudogene. CDR3 DNA sequence: TGTGCCAGCAGCAAGGACAGACAACCGGGAACTGAAGCTTTCTTT. Its protein product is CASSKDRQPGTEAFF.